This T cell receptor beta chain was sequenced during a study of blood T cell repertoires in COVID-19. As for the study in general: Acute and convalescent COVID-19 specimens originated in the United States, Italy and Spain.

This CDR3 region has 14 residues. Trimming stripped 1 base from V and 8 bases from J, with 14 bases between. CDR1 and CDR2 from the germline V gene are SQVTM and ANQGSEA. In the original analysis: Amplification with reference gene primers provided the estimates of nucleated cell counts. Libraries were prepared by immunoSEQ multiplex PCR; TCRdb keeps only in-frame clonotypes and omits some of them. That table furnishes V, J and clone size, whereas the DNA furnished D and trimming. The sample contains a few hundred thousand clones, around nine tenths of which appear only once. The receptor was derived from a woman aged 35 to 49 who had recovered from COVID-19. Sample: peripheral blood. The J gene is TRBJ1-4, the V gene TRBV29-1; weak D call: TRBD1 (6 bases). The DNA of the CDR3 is TGCAGCGTTGAAGTGGTGGGGGCCGGGGAAAAACTGTTTTTT. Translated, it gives CSVEVVGAGEKLFF.